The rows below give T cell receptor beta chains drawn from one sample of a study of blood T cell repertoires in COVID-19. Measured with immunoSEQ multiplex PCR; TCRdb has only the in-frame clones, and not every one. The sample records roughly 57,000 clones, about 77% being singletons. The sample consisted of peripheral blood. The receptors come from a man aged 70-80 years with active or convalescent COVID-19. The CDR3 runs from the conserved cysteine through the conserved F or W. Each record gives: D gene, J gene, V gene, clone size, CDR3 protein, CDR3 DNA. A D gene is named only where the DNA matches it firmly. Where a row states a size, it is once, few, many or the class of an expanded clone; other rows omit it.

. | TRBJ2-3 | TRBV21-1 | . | CASSTRDRGFTDTQYF | TGTGCCAGCAGCACCCGGGACAGGGGGTTCACAGATACGCAGTATTTT
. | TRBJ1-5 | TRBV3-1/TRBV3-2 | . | CASSQASEPQHF | TGTGCCAGCAGCCAAGCCTCGGAGCCCCAGCATTTT
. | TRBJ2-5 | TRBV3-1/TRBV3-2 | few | CASSQVGGEETQYF | TGTGCCAGCAGCCAAGTGGGAGGTGAAGAGACCCAGTACTTC
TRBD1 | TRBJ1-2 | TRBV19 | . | CATKSGTGNYGYTF | TGTGCCACCAAAAGCGGGACAGGGAACTATGGCTACACCTTC
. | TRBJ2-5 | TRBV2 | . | CASSSARLQETQYF | TGTGCCAGCAGCTCCGCCAGGCTCCAAGAGACCCAGTACTTC
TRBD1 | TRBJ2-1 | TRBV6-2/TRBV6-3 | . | CASSQGGTGSNEQFF | TGTGCCAGCAGCCAGGGCGGGACAGGGTCCAATGAGCAGTTCTTC
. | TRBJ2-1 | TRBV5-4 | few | CASSSSVRSNEQFF | TGTGCCAGCAGCTCGTCGGTTAGAAGCAATGAGCAGTTCTTC
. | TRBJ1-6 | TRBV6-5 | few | CASRAGEPNSPLHF | TGTGCCAGCAGGGCAGGGGAACCAAATTCACCCCTCCACTTT
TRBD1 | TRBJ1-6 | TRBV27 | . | CASSWRGQGIVRSPLHF | TGTGCCAGCAGTTGGCGTGGACAGGGAATAGTAAGGTCACCCCTCCACTTT
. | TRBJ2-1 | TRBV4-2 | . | CASSQDHSYNEQFF | TGTGCCAGCAGCCAAGATCACTCCTACAATGAGCAGTTCTTC
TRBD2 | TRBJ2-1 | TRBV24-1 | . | CATSGHLRGGGKNEQFF | TGTGCCACCAGTGGCCACCTACGGGGGGGCGGTAAAAATGAGCAGTTCTTC
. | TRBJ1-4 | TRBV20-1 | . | CSARQAEKLFF | TGCAGTGCTAGACAGGCGGAAAAACTGTTTTTT
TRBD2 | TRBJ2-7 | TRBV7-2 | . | CASSLRISGSEQYF | TGTGCCAGCAGCCTGAGGATTAGCGGGAGCGAGCAGTACTTC
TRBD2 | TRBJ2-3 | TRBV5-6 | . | CASSPGLAGRSGTQYF | TGTGCCAGCAGCCCGGGACTAGCTGGGAGGTCGGGTACGCAGTATTTT